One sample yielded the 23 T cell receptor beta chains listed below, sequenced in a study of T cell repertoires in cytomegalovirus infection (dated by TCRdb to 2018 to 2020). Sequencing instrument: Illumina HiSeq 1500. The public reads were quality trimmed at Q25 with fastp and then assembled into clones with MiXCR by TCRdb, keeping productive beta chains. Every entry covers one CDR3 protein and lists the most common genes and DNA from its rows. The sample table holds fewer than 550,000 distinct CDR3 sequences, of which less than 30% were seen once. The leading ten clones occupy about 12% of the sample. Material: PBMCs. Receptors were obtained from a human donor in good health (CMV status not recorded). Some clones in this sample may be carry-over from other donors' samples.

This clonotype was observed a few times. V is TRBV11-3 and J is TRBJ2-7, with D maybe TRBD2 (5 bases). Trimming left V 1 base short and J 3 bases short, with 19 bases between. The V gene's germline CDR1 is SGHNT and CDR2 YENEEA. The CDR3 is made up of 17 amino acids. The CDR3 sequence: CASSLAGHGGLDYEQYV. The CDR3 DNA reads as TGTGCCAGCAGCTTAGCCGGCCACGGCGGGCTTGACTACGAGCAGTACGTC.

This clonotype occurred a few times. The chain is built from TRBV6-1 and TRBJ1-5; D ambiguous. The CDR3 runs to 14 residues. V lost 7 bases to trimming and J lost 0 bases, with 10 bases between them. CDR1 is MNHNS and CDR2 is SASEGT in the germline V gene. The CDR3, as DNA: TGTGCCAGCATGGTGGTGTATAGCAATCAGCCCCAGCATTTT. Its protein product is CASMVVYSNQPQHF.

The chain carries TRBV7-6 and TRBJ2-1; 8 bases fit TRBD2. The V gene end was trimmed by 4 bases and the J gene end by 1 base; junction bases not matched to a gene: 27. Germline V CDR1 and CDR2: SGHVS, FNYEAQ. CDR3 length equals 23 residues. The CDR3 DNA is TGTGCCAGCAGCTCCCGCGTCCCTTGGGCTAGCGGGCCCCTCCGGGCTTCCTACAATGAGCAGTTCTTC. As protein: CASSSRVPWASGPLRASYNEQFF.

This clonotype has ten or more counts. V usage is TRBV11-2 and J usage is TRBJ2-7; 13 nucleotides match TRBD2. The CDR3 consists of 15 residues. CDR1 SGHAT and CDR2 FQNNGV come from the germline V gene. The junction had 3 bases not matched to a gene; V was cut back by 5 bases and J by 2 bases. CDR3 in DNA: TGTGCCAGCAGCACCGGGACTAGCGGGACCTACGAGCAGTACTTC. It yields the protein CASSTGTSGTYEQYF.

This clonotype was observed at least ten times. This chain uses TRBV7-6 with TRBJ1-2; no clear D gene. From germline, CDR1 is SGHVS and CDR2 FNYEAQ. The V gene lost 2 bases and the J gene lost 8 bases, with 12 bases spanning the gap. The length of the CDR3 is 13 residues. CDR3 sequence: CASSLRGEEGYTF. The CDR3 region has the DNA TGTGCCAGCAGCTTACGGGGTGAGGAGGGCTACACCTTC. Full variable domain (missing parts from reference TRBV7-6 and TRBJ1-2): GAGVSQSPRYKVTKRGQDVALRCDPISGHVSLYWYRQALGQGPEFLTYFNYEAQQDKSGLPNDRFSAERPEGSISTLTIQRTEQRDSAMYRCASSLRGEEGYTFGSGTRLTVV.

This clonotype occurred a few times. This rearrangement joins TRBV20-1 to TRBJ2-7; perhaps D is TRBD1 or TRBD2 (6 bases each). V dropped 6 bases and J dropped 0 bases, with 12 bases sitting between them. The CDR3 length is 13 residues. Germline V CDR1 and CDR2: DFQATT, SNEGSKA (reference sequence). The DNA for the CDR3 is TGCAGTGCCCGGGGGCGCGTCTCCTACGAGCAGTACTTC. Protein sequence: CSARGRVSYEQYF.

CDR3 in DNA: TGTGCCAGCAGCAAGGGAAGGAACACTGAAGCTTTCTTT. Encoded protein: CASSKGRNTEAFF. The rearrangement uses TRBV7-8 and TRBJ1-1; D unresolved. CDR1 is SGHVS, CDR2 FQNEAQ, per germline. Trimming shortened V by 5 bases and J by 1 base, and 8 bases separated the two germline ends. The CDR3 consists of 13 residues.

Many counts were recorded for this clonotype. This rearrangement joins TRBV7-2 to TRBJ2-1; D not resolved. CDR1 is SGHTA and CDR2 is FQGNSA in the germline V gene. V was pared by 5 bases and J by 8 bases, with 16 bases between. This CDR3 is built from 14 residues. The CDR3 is CASSQRVGGYEQFF. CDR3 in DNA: TGTGCCAGCAGCCAAAGAGTAGGCGGCTATGAGCAGTTCTTC. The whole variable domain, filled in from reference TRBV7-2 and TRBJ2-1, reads GAGVSQSPSNKVTEKGKDVELRCDPISGHTALYWYRQSLGQGLEFLIYFQGNSAPDKSGLPSDRFSAERTGGSVSTLTIQRTQQEDSAVYLCASSQRVGGYEQFFGPGTRLTVL.

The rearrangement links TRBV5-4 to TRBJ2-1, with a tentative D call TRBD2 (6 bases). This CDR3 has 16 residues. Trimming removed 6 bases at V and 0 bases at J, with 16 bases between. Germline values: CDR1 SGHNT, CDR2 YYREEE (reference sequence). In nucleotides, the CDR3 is TGTGCCAGCACCATCCTTGGAGGGCCCTCCTACAATGAGCAGTTCTTC. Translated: CASTILGGPSYNEQFF.

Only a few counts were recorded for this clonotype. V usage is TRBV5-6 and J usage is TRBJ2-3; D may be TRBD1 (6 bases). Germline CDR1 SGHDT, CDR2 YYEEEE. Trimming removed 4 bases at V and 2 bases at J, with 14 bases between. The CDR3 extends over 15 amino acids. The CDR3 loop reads CASSETDRYTDTQYF. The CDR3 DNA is TGTGCCAGCAGCGAAACGGACAGATACACAGATACGCAGTATTTT.

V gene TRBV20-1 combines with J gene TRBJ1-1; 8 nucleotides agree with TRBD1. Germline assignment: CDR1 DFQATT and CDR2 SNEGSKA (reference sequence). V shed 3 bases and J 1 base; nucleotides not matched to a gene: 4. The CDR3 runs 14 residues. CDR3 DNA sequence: TGCAGTGCTAGGACAGGGGCGGGGAACACTGAAGCTTTCTTT. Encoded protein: CSARTGAGNTEAFF.

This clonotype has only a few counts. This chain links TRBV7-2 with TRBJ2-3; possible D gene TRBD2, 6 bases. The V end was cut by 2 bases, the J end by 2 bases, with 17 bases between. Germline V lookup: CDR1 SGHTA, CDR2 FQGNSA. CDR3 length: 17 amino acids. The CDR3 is CASSLPIRGTYTDTQYF. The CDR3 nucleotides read TGTGCCAGCAGCTTACCCATCCGCGGGACCTACACAGATACGCAGTATTTT. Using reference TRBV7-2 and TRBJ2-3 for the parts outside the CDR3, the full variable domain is GAGVSQSPSNKVTEKGKDVELRCDPISGHTALYWYRQSLGQGLEFLIYFQGNSAPDKSGLPSDRFSAERTGGSVSTLTIQRTQQEDSAVYLCASSLPIRGTYTDTQYFGPGTRLTVL.

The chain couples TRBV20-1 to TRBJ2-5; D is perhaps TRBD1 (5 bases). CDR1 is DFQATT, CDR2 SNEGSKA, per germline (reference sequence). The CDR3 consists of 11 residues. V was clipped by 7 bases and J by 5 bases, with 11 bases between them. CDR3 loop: CSVQVGETQYF. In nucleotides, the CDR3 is TGCAGTGTACAGGTTGGGGAGACCCAGTACTTC.

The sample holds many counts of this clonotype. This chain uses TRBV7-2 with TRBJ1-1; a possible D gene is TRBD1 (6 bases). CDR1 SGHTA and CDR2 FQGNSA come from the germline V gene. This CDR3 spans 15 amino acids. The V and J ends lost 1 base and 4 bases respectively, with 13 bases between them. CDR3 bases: TGTGCCAGCAGCTTAGGCCCGGGGGCCATCACTGAAGCTTTCTTT. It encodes CASSLGPGAITEAFF.

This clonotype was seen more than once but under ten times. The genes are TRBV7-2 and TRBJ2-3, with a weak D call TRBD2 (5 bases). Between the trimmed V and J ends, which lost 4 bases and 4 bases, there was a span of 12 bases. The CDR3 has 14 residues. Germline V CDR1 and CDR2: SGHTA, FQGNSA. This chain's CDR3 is CASSYFDGADTQYF. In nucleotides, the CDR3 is TGTGCCAGCAGCTACTTCGACGGGGCAGATACGCAGTATTTT.

The CDR3 protein is CASSPTSTSSEQYV. The CDR3 bases are TGTGCCAGCTCACCCACTTCGACTAGCAGCGAGCAGTACGTC. V is TRBV18 and J is TRBJ2-7, with 7 bases aligning to TRBD2. V shed 3 bases and J 6 bases; nucleotides not matched to a gene: 8. The CDR3 length is 14 residues. Germline V CDR1 and CDR2: KGHSH, LQKENI.

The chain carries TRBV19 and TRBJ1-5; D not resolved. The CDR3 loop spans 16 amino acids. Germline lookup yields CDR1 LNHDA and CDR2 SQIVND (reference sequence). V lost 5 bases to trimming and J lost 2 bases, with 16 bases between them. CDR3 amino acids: CASSPHSRYGNQPQHF. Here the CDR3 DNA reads TGTGCCAGTAGTCCCCACAGCCGGTATGGCAATCAGCCCCAGCATTTT.

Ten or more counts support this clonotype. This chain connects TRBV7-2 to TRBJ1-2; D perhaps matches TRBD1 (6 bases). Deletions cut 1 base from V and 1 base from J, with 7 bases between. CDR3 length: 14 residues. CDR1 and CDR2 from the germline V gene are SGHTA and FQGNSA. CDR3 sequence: CASSLGQDNYGYTF. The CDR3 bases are TGTGCCAGCAGCTTAGGACAGGATAACTATGGCTACACCTTC.

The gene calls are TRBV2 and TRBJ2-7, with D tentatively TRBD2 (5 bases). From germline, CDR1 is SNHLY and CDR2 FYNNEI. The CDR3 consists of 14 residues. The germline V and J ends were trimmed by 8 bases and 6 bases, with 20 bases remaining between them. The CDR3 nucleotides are TGTGCCAGCGGCAAGACCGCGGGCGGTTTCGAGCAGTACTTC. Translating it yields CASGKTAGGFEQYF.

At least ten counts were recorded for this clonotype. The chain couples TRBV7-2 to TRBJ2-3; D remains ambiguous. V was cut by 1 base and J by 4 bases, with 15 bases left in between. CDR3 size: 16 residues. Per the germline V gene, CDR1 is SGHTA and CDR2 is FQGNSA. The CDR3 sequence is CASSLVPGLSSDTQYF. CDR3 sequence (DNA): TGTGCCAGCAGCTTAGTTCCGGGCTTAAGTTCAGATACGCAGTATTTT.

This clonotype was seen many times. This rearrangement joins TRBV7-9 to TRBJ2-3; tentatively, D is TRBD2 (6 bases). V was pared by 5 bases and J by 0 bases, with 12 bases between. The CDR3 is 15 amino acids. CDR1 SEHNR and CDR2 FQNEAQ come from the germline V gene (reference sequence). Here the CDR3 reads CASSVPSGSTDTQYF. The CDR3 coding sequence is TGTGCCAGCAGCGTTCCCAGCGGGAGCACAGATACGCAGTATTTT.

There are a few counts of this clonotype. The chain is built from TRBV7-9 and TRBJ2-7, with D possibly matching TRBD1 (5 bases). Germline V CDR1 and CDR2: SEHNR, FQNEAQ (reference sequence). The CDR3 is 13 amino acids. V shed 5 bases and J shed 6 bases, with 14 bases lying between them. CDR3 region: CASSKKGRAEQYV. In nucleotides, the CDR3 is TGTGCCAGCAGCAAAAAGGGCAGGGCCGAGCAGTACGTC.

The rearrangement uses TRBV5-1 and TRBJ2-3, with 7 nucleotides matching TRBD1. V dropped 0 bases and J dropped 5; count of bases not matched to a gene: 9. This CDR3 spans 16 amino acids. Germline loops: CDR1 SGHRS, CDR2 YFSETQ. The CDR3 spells CASSLDRGPAGDTQYF. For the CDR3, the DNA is TGCGCCAGCAGCTTGGACAGGGGTCCCGCGGGAGATACGCAGTATTTT.